This is a list of T cell receptor beta chains from one sample in a study of cytomegalovirus exposure and HLA in healthy donors. The method was immunoSEQ multiplex PCR; TCRdb's version includes in-frame clones alone and lacks a portion of them. The sample includes 100,000 to 150,000 clones, 10% to 13% of them seen just once. Sequenced: PBMCs. These receptor sequences come from a woman aged 18-29 years in good health and CMV-seropositive. The CDR3 runs from the conserved cysteine through the conserved F or W. The order of the fields is clone size, J gene, CDR3 length, V gene, D gene, CDR3 protein, CDR3 DNA. D genes are given only for firm matches. Some rows mark clone size as missing; the rest say once, few, many or name a class of expanded clone.

size: -; J: TRBJ1-1; length: 16; V: TRBV30; D: -; CDR3: CAWSVQSRGWNTEAFF; DNA: TGTGCCTGGAGTGTACAATCGAGAGGGTGGAACACTGAAGCTTTCTTT
size: few; J: TRBJ2-7; length: 14; V: TRBV5-6; D: TRBD2; CDR3: CASSGKGLAGKEYF; DNA: TGTGCCAGCAGCGGAAAGGGACTAGCGGGAAAGGAGTACTTC
size: few; J: TRBJ1-1; length: 14; V: TRBV11-2; D: TRBD1; CDR3: CASSLGDRVTEAFF; DNA: TGTGCCAGCAGCTTAGGGGACAGGGTCACTGAAGCTTTCTTT
size: few; J: TRBJ1-1; length: 13; V: TRBV19; D: -; CDR3: CASRNQGNTEAFF; DNA: TGTGCCAGTAGGAACCAGGGGAACACTGAAGCTTTCTTT
size: -; J: TRBJ2-2; length: 16; V: TRBV2; D: TRBD2; CDR3: CASRSFSGRSTGELFF; DNA: TGTGCCAGCAGAAGTTTCAGCGGGAGGAGCACCGGGGAGCTGTTTTTT
size: -; J: TRBJ2-7; length: 15; V: TRBV10-3; D: -; CDR3: CAISEPGDRPYEQYF; DNA: TGTGCCATCAGTGAGCCGGGGGACAGACCCTACGAGCAGTACTTC
size: -; J: TRBJ1-5; length: 12; V: TRBV7-2; D: -; CDR3: CASSENNQPQHF; DNA: TGTGCCAGCAGCGAGAACAATCAGCCCCAGCATTTT
size: -; J: TRBJ2-1; length: 16; V: TRBV5-1; D: -; CDR3: CASSFLPGSSYNEQFF; DNA: TGCGCCAGCAGCTTCCTACCGGGGTCCTCCTACAATGAGCAGTTCTTC
size: few; J: TRBJ1-2; length: 12; V: TRBV28; D: -; CDR3: CASKIRTGGYTF; DNA: TGTGCCAGCAAAATTCGTACGGGGGGCTACACCTTC
size: -; J: TRBJ1-4; length: 18; V: TRBV4-2; D: TRBD1; CDR3: CASSQAPGQVTSNEKLFF; DNA: TGTGCCAGCAGCCAAGCCCCCGGACAGGTGACATCAAATGAAAAACTGTTTTTT
size: -; J: TRBJ1-2; length: 13; V: TRBV4-1; D: TRBD1; CDR3: CASSKDRVGGYTF; DNA: TGCGCCAGCAGCAAGGACAGGGTGGGGGGCTACACCTTC
size: -; J: TRBJ2-1; length: 13; V: TRBV7-2; D: TRBD2; CDR3: CASSPGREGRQFF; DNA: TGTGCCAGCAGCCCCGGACGGGAGGGCCGTCAGTTCTTC
size: few; J: TRBJ2-2; length: 14; V: TRBV27; D: TRBD2; CDR3: CASSLGGRAGELFF; DNA: TGTGCCAGCAGTTTAGGAGGGAGGGCCGGGGAGCTGTTTTTT
size: -; J: TRBJ2-4; length: 16; V: TRBV11-2; D: TRBD2; CDR3: CASSWGSGTSAPVQYF; DNA: TGTGCCAGCAGCTGGGGATCCGGGACTAGCGCCCCGGTTCAGTACTTC
size: -; J: TRBJ1-1; length: 15; V: TRBV11-3; D: -; CDR3: CASSLGAAMNTEAFF; DNA: TGTGCCAGCAGCTTAGGGGCAGCCATGAACACTGAAGCTTTCTTT
size: -; J: TRBJ1-4; length: 15; V: TRBV19; D: TRBD1; CDR3: CASSISGQGGEKLFF; DNA: TGTGCCAGTAGTATTTCAGGACAGGGAGGCGAAAAACTGTTTTTT
size: once; J: TRBJ2-7; length: 15; V: TRBV27; D: TRBD2; CDR3: CASSPPGLAAYEQYF; DNA: TGTGCCAGCAGTCCACCGGGACTAGCGGCCTACGAGCAGTACTTC
size: few; J: TRBJ2-6; length: 14; V: TRBV2; D: -; CDR3: CASLRESGANVLPF; DNA: TGTGCCAGCTTGCGGGAATCTGGGGCCAACGTCCTGCCTTTC
size: -; J: TRBJ1-2; length: 12; V: TRBV19; D: -; CDR3: CASSMRPDGYTF; DNA: TGTGCCAGTAGTATGCGTCCTGATGGCTACACCTTC
size: -; J: TRBJ1-1; length: 13; V: TRBV9; D: -; CDR3: CASSVYADTEAFF; DNA: TGTGCCAGCAGCGTATACGCGGACACTGAAGCTTTCTTT
size: -; J: TRBJ2-7; length: 14; V: TRBV5-4; D: -; CDR3: CASRASGSSYEQYF; DNA: TGTGCCAGTCGAGCAAGCGGCAGCTCCTACGAGCAGTACTTC
size: few; J: TRBJ2-7; length: 13; V: TRBV2; D: TRBD1; CDR3: CASRRQGGHEQYF; DNA: TGTGCCAGCAGACGACAGGGGGGACACGAGCAGTACTTC
size: few; J: TRBJ1-1; length: 17; V: TRBV2; D: -; CDR3: CASSTSGTTLMNTEAFF; DNA: TGTGCCAGCAGTACCTCCGGGACAACACTTATGAACACTGAAGCTTTCTTT
size: few; J: TRBJ2-7; length: 15; V: TRBV19; D: -; CDR3: CASSPNRESRYEQYF; DNA: TGTGCCAGTAGTCCAAATAGAGAATCTCGCTACGAGCAGTACTTC
size: -; J: TRBJ1-5; length: 17; V: TRBV27; D: -; CDR3: CASSHTSLIHSNQPQHF; DNA: TGTGCCAGCAGCCACACCTCCTTGATACATAGCAATCAGCCCCAGCATTTT
size: few; J: TRBJ1-1; length: 11; V: TRBV20-1; D: -; CDR3: CSAPDSTEAFF; DNA: TGCAGTGCTCCTGATAGCACTGAAGCTTTCTTT
size: -; J: TRBJ2-1; length: 15; V: TRBV28; D: TRBD2; CDR3: CASRGAGGGVNEQFF; DNA: TGTGCCAGCAGGGGCGCGGGAGGGGGCGTGAATGAGCAGTTCTTC
size: -; J: TRBJ2-3; length: 13; V: TRBV5-8; D: TRBD2; CDR3: CASPPVAGDTQYF; DNA: TGTGCCAGTCCCCCTGTAGCGGGAGATACGCAGTATTTT
size: -; J: TRBJ2-7; length: 14; V: TRBV7-2; D: TRBD1; CDR3: CASSFRDRSYEQYF; DNA: TGTGCCAGCAGCTTCCGGGACAGATCATACGAGCAGTACTTC
size: -; J: TRBJ1-5; length: 15; V: TRBV2; D: -; CDR3: CASSESPLSNQPQHF; DNA: TGTGCCAGCAGTGAATCCCCTTTGAGCAATCAGCCCCAGCATTTT
size: many; J: TRBJ2-7; length: 12; V: TRBV2; D: -; CDR3: CASSERGYEQYF; DNA: TGTGCCAGCAGTGAACGGGGTTACGAGCAGTACTTC
size: -; J: TRBJ2-3; length: 13; V: TRBV29-1; D: -; CDR3: CSVRSTLTDKQYF; DNA: TGCAGCGTACGCAGCACCCTCACAGATAAGCAGTATTTT
size: few; J: TRBJ2-7; length: 14; V: TRBV13; D: -; CDR3: CASSSGGSGNEQYF; DNA: TGTGCCAGCAGCTCGGGGGGCTCGGGGAACGAGCAGTACTTC
size: few; J: TRBJ2-1; length: 13; V: TRBV5-4; D: -; CDR3: CASEASSYNEQFF; DNA: TGTGCCAGTGAGGCTTCCTCCTACAATGAGCAGTTCTTC
size: -; J: TRBJ2-2; length: 16; V: TRBV4-1; D: -; CDR3: CASSQDDRIFTGELFF; DNA: TGCGCCAGCAGCCAAGATGACAGAATCTTCACCGGGGAGCTGTTTTTT
size: few; J: TRBJ2-3; length: 15; V: TRBV25-1; D: TRBD2; CDR3: CASSSQAGASDTQYF; DNA: TGTGCCAGCAGTAGCCAGGCGGGAGCCTCAGATACGCAGTATTTT
size: few; J: TRBJ2-6; length: 17; V: TRBV15; D: -; CDR3: CATSRDFSGAGANVLTF; DNA: TGTGCCACCAGCAGAGATTTTTCGGGAGCTGGGGCCAACGTCCTGACTTTC
size: once; J: TRBJ2-7; length: 15; V: TRBV7-2; D: TRBD2; CDR3: CASSLGLAFSYEQYF; DNA: TGTGCCAGCAGCTTAGGACTAGCGTTCTCCTACGAGCAGTACTTC
size: few; J: TRBJ2-1; length: 19; V: TRBV27; D: TRBD2; CDR3: CASTLIPPGLAGEMDEQFF; DNA: TGTGCCAGCACCCTTATACCCCCGGGCCTAGCGGGAGAAATGGATGAGCAGTTCTTC
size: -; J: TRBJ2-2; length: 14; V: TRBV9; D: -; CDR3: CASSPRTEGGELFF; DNA: TGTGCCAGCAGCCCCCGGACTGAGGGCGGGGAGCTGTTTTTT
size: -; J: TRBJ2-5; length: 13; V: TRBV6-1; D: TRBD1; CDR3: CASSEGTGQTQYF; DNA: TGTGCCAGCAGTGAGGGGACAGGGCAGACCCAGTACTTC
size: -; J: TRBJ1-4; length: 15; V: TRBV7-6; D: TRBD1; CDR3: CASSPTGGPNEKLFF; DNA: TGTGCCAGCAGCCCAACAGGGGGTCCTAATGAAAAACTGTTTTTT
size: -; J: TRBJ1-3; length: 14; V: TRBV27; D: -; CDR3: CASSSLRAGNTIYF; DNA: TGTGCCAGCAGCTCCCTCAGGGCTGGAAACACCATATATTTT
size: -; J: TRBJ2-6; length: 15; V: TRBV7-3; D: -; CDR3: CASSLDFSGANVLTF; DNA: TGTGCCAGCAGCTTAGACTTCTCTGGGGCCAACGTCCTGACTTTC
size: -; J: TRBJ1-1; length: 16; V: TRBV4-1; D: TRBD1; CDR3: CASSQDLQGSNTEAFF; DNA: TGCGCCAGCAGCCAAGATCTACAGGGGTCGAACACTGAAGCTTTCTTT
size: few; J: TRBJ2-2; length: 15; V: TRBV4-1; D: -; CDR3: CASTQGLANTGELFF; DNA: TGCGCCAGCACCCAGGGGCTCGCGAACACCGGGGAGCTGTTTTTT
size: -; J: TRBJ2-3; length: 12; V: TRBV6-5; D: -; CDR3: CASSSYLDTQYF; DNA: TGTGCCAGCAGTTCCTATCTAGATACGCAGTATTTT
size: -; J: TRBJ1-1; length: 11; V: TRBV30; D: -; CDR3: CAWSVGRGAFF; DNA: TGTGCCTGGAGTGTGGGGAGGGGAGCTTTCTTT
size: -; J: TRBJ2-6; length: 15; V: TRBV19; D: -; CDR3: CASSTVGTGANVLTF; DNA: TGTGCCAGTAGTACGGTCGGGACTGGGGCCAACGTCCTGACTTTC
size: -; J: TRBJ2-7; length: 15; V: TRBV7-8; D: TRBD1; CDR3: CATSSLRDRGGEQYF; DNA: TGTGCCACCTCATCCCTCCGGGACAGGGGTGGCGAGCAGTACTTC